This is a list of T cell receptor beta chains from one sample in a study of early T cells in non-severe SARS-CoV-2 infection. MiXCR, run by TCRdb on the 5' RACE reads, gives a single entry per CDR3 protein. The data hold about 72,000 distinct CDR3 sequences, with around 9.1% observed a single time. Sequences were derived from whole blood, sampled at baseline. These receptors were taken from an adult who was a healthcare worker with PCR-confirmed SARS-CoV-2 infection or an uninfected control (not recorded which). The CDR3 runs from the conserved cysteine through the conserved F or W.

V	J	CDR3
TRBV9	TRBJ2-3	CASRGQKITDTQYF
TRBV30	TRBJ2-1	CAWERGLYNEQFF
TRBV2	TRBJ2-7	CASRKSSYEQYF
TRBV12-3/TRBV12-4	TRBJ2-7	CASSLVTGYEQYF
TRBV11-2	TRBJ2-7	CASSLHQARYF
TRBV6-1	TRBJ1-5	CASSREKAEPQHF
TRBV11-3	TRBJ2-2	CASSLDLGTANTGELFF
TRBV11-2	TRBJ2-1	CASSLGRNNEQFF
TRBV7-2	TRBJ1-1	CASSFSAAKNTEAFF
TRBV30	TRBJ2-7	CAWSPSIIGEQYF
TRBV5-6	TRBJ2-4	CASSLTGAGKNIQYF
TRBV5-6	TRBJ2-7	CASSSFYEQYF
TRBV27	TRBJ1-1	CASSLFQNTEAFF
TRBV27	TRBJ2-7	CASSFDAKNREYF
TRBV19	TRBJ2-6	CATGAGAPVSGANVLTF
TRBV27	TRBJ1-5	CASSTVNQPQHF
TRBV30	TRBJ2-7	CACSGVGEQYF
TRBV5-1	TRBJ1-2	CASSLNRRGPTINYGYTF
TRBV28	TRBJ2-5	CASSIEGSVKTQYF
TRBV18	TRBJ1-6	CASSPNGDSPLHF
TRBV30	TRBJ1-1	CAWSPGQTGTEAFF
TRBV7-3	TRBJ2-1	CASSPFGTGAINEQFF
TRBV12-3/TRBV12-4	TRBJ2-1	CASSPGTGIYNEQFF
TRBV11-2	TRBJ2-5	CASSSGGGLAIETQYF
TRBV5-1	TRBJ2-4	CASSRRLAGSTKNIQYF
TRBV12-3/TRBV12-4	TRBJ2-2	CASRFRETGELFF
TRBV5-4	TRBJ1-1	CASSPQGQGLNTEAFF
TRBV25-1	TRBJ2-5	CASSLDAGGRETQYF